These 17 T cell receptor beta chains were sequenced from one sample in a study of T cell responses to AZD1222 COVID-19 vaccine. Profiling relied on immunoSEQ multiplex PCR, and the TCRdb table lists in-frame clones only, not all of them. The sample includes about 120,000 clones, approximately 91% of them seen just once. Here the sequenced sample was peripheral blood, taken on day 0 of AZD1222 vaccination. The receptor source for this set is an adult in good health.

The chain links TRBV19 to TRBJ2-2, with a tentative D call TRBD1 (5 bases). The V end lost 3 bases, the J end lost 0 bases, and 11 bases lay between the germline ends. There are 16 residues in the CDR3. Looked up from germline, CDR1 is LNHDA and CDR2 is SQIVND (reference sequence). The CDR3 DNA follows: TGTGCCAGTAGTATGGTCCAGGGCGCGAACACCGGGGAGCTGTTTTTT. Protein: CASSMVQGANTGELFF.

This clone was counted once. The chain has TRBV4-1 and TRBJ1-4, with a tentative D call TRBD1 (6 bases). Trimming shortened V by 0 bases and J by 7 bases, and 18 bases separated the two germline ends. The CDR3 sequence is 17 residues long. Germline V gene lookup returns CDR1 MGHRA and CDR2 YSYEKL. The CDR3 bases are TGCGCCAGCAGCCAAGATTGGAGGGGGTCGCCGGGTGAAAAACTGTTTTTT. Protein product: CASSQDWRGSPGEKLFF.

The chain joins TRBV28 to TRBJ2-7; no clear D gene. V lost 3 bases to trimming and J lost 0 bases, with 12 bases between them. This CDR3 is 15 amino acids long. CDR1 and CDR2 (germline): MDHEN, SYDVKM. The CDR3 sequence is CASSFHDGSSYEQYF. The DNA of the CDR3 is TGTGCCAGCAGTTTCCATGATGGCAGCTCCTACGAGCAGTACTTC.

The genes are TRBV5-4 and TRBJ2-2; maybe TRBD2 (6 bases). This CDR3 comprises 17 residues. V was cut by 0 bases and J by 0 bases, with 12 bases left in between. Germline-derived CDR1 and CDR2 are SGHNT and YYREEE (reference sequence). In nucleotides, the CDR3 is TGTGCCAGCAGCTTGGGAGGAGGGCACGCGAACACCGGGGAGCTGTTTTTT. Its translation is CASSLGGGHANTGELFF.

V usage is TRBV19 and J usage is TRBJ1-5; D unclear. Germline V gene lookup returns CDR1 LNHDA and CDR2 SQIVND (reference sequence). This CDR3 has 15 residues. The germline V and J ends were trimmed by 11 bases and 1 base, with 18 bases remaining between them. The DNA for the CDR3 is TGTGCCTCTGTCCGGGAGGGCCGAAGCAATCAGCCCCAGCATTTT. It is translated as CASVREGRSNQPQHF.

This clone was detected only once. The rearrangement uses TRBV12-3 or TRBV12-4 and TRBJ1-2, with D possibly matching TRBD1 (5 bases). Deletions cut 3 bases from V and 4 bases from J, with 6 bases between. This CDR3 contains 12 residues. CDR3 coding DNA: TGTGCCAGCAGTTTGGGGGTCTATGGCTACACCTTC. Encoded protein: CASSLGVYGYTF.

The table lists this clone with a few counts. V usage is TRBV5-1 and J usage is TRBJ2-3; TRBD2 aligns across 7 bases. Germline V gene sequence: CDR1 SGHRS, CDR2 YFSETQ. CDR3 size: 14 residues. J was trimmed by 5 bases and V by 1 base; bases with no gene match: 4. CDR3 protein: CASSLSSGRDTQYF. CDR3 nucleotides: TGCGCCAGCAGCTTGTCTAGCGGTAGAGATACGCAGTATTTT.

The V gene is TRBV24-1, the J gene TRBJ1-5, with TRBD1 as a possible D gene (5 bases). The CDR3 runs to 17 residues. Germline lookup yields CDR1 KGHDR and CDR2 SFDVKD. The germline V and J ends were trimmed by 4 bases and 2 bases, with 17 bases remaining between them. The DNA of the CDR3 is TGTGCCACCAGTGACCCGGGAGCCGGAGGGGGCAATCAGCCCCAGCATTTT. The encoded protein is CATSDPGAGGGNQPQHF.

The V and J genes are TRBV28 and TRBJ1-6; D is uncertain. Germline CDR1 is MDHEN and CDR2 is SYDVKM. Trimming took off 6 bases at V and 7 bases at J, with 16 bases between the two ends. The CDR3 loop spans 15 amino acids. The CDR3 region has the DNA TGTGCCAGCAGCGGTCGGGCAGGTGGGAATTCACCCCTCCACTTT. Residues: CASSGRAGGNSPLHF. Supplemented by reference TRBV28 and TRBJ1-6, the full variable domain reads DVKVTQSSRYLVKRTGEKVFLECVQDMDHENMFWYRQDPGLGLRLIYFSYDVKMKEKGDIPEGYSVSREKKERFSLILESASTNQTSMYLCASSGRAGGNSPLHFGNGTRLTVT.

This clone was detected a few times. The chain uses TRBV28 and TRBJ1-5, with 8 bases that match TRBD1. CDR3 size: 18 residues. Trimming cost V 2 bases and J 3 bases; bases outside gene matches: 12. Germline V lookup: CDR1 MDHEN, CDR2 SYDVKM. CDR3: CASSLPVLDRVNNQPQHF. CDR3 DNA: TGTGCCAGCAGTTTACCCGTTCTGGACAGGGTGAACAATCAGCCCCAGCATTTT. The variable domain in full, completed from reference TRBV28 and TRBJ1-5, reads DVKVTQSSRYLVKRTGEKVFLECVQDMDHENMFWYRQDPGLGLRLIYFSYDVKMKEKGDIPEGYSVSREKKERFSLILESASTNQTSMYLCASSLPVLDRVNNQPQHFGDGTRLSIL.

This clone was observed a single time. The chain couples TRBV28 to TRBJ2-3, with D perhaps matching TRBD2 (5 bases). CDR1 and CDR2 (germline): MDHEN, SYDVKM. The CDR3 spans 14 residues. V lost 4 bases, J lost 4 bases, and 12 bases lay in between. CDR3 sequence reads: CASSSQGLPDTQYF. Written as DNA, the CDR3 is TGTGCCAGCAGTTCCCAAGGACTCCCAGATACGCAGTATTTT.

V usage is TRBV6-4 and J usage is TRBJ2-7; possibly TRBD2 for D (5 bases). V was trimmed by 4 bases and J by 0 bases, leaving 13 bases between them. The CDR3 has 15 amino acids. Germline loops: CDR1 MRHNA, CDR2 SNTAGT. The DNA for the CDR3 is TGTGCCAGCAGTGCCGAACCGGGATTCTCCTACGAGCAGTACTTC. Protein sequence: CASSAEPGFSYEQYF.

The CDR3 is CASRRDSFYEQYF. CDR3 DNA sequence: TGTGCCAGCAGGCGGGACAGCTTCTACGAGCAGTACTTC. V usage is TRBV27 and J usage is TRBJ2-7; tentative D call: TRBD1 (7 bases). Germline-derived CDR1 and CDR2 are MNHEY and SMNVEV (reference sequence). With 6 bases removed from V and 3 bases from J, the gap between germline ends came to 12 bases. This CDR3 is built from 13 residues.

The chain carries TRBV11-3 and TRBJ2-3; 11 bases match TRBD2. After removal of 4 bases from V and 6 bases from J, the junction contained 6 bases not matched to a gene. There are 15 residues in the CDR3. Germline V CDR1 and CDR2: SGHNT, YENEEA. CDR3 in DNA: TGTGCCAGCAGCTCGGGACTAGCGGCTTTGGATACGCAGTATTTT. This encodes CASSSGLAALDTQYF.

The chain is built from TRBV28 and TRBJ1-6; possible D gene TRBD1, 6 bases. This CDR3 region has 18 residues. Trimming left V 8 bases short and J 7 bases short, with 27 bases between. Germline V gene sequence: CDR1 MDHEN, CDR2 SYDVKM. CDR3: CASLGGRTWGHSNSPLHF. CDR3 DNA sequence: TGTGCCAGCCTGGGCGGGAGAACCTGGGGACACAGCAATTCACCCCTCCACTTT.

The chain has TRBV6-1 and TRBJ1-2, with D tentatively TRBD1 (5 bases). V was trimmed by 1 base and J by 5 bases, leaving 8 bases between them. The CDR3 loop spans 13 amino acids. The V gene's germline CDR1 is MNHNS and CDR2 SASEGT. The CDR3: CASSEVAGYGYTF. The CDR3 nucleotides read TGTGCCAGCAGTGAAGTAGCAGGGTATGGCTACACCTTC.

The chain is built from TRBV28 and TRBJ1-1; tentatively, D is TRBD1 (6 bases). V was shortened by 5 bases and J by 3 bases, with 13 bases between the two germline ends. Germline CDR1 is MDHEN and CDR2 is SYDVKM. There are 14 residues in the CDR3. CDR3 amino acids: CASSTGQPYTEAFF. CDR3 bases: TGTGCCAGCAGTACAGGACAGCCTTACACTGAAGCTTTCTTT.